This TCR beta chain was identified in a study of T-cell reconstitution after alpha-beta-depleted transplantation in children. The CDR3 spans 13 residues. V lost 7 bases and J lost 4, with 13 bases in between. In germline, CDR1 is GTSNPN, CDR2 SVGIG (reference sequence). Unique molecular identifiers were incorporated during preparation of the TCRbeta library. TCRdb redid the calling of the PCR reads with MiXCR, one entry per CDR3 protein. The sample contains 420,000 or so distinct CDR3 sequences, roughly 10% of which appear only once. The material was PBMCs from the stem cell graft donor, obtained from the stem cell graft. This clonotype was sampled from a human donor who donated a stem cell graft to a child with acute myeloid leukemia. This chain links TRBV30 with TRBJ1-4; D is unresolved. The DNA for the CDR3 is TGTGCCTTCGAGGGAGGAATTAATGAAAAACTGTTTTTT. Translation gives CAFEGGINEKLFF.